The clone carrying this T cell receptor beta chain was detected many times. The antigen remains undetermined. Trimming removed 5 bases from V and 6 bases from J, with 12 bases in between. CDR1 is SEHNR and CDR2 is FQNEAQ in the germline V gene (reference sequence). This CDR3 contains 13 residues. 5'RACE with 10-nucleotide random UMIs produced the cDNA. A single record per CDR3 protein comes from TCRdb applying MiXCR to the 5' RACE reads. The sample holds over 35,000 distinct CDR3 sequences; around 2.5% are singletons and the top ten take 2% to 2.5%. The sample originates from a study of neurological immune-mediated disorders. Study-level information: Multiple sclerosis patients numbering around 35 comprised around 31 relapsing-remitting and 3 secondary progressive patients.

The unsorted libraries had their origin in 2 million PBMCs stored at -80 C. Study outcomes and limitations: The study found no CDR3 amino acid sequences shared by expanded clones across subjects, suggesting private repertoires in all groups.

Material: PBMCs. The chain employs TRBV7-9 and TRBJ2-3; D gene uncertain. The TCR originated in a man aged 45-60 years with multiple sclerosis. CDR3 sequence: CASSRIVGDTQYF. The CDR3 bases are TGTGCCAGCAGCCGCATAGTGGGGGATACGCAGTATTTT. The full variable domain, completed using reference TRBV7-9 and TRBJ2-3, is DTGVSQNPRHKITKRGQNVTFRCDPISEHNRLYWYRQTLGQGPEFLTYFQNEAQLEKSRLLSDRFSAERPKGSFSTLEIQRTEQGDSAMYLCASSRIVGDTQYFGPGTRLTVL.